This TCR beta chain was captured in a study of T cells after yellow fever vaccination. Study details: Fractions low in cell number were prepared with SMART-Seq v4 Ultra Low Input.

Via MiXCR, TCRdb re-called the 5' RACE reads, giving one row per CDR3 protein. The sample includes hundreds of thousands of distinct CDR3 sequences, over 8% seen only once; the top ten take roughly 18%. Looked up from germline, CDR1 is SGHNT and CDR2 is YYREEE (reference sequence). CDR3 length: 12 amino acids. V gave up 7 bases and J gave up 7 bases, with 13 bases separating them. With respect to this clonotype: The antigen is undetermined.

Broader study findings: Weaker, the secondary response peaked sooner, at day 5 versus 15. The CD4 and CD8 compartments had a small share of their clonotypes in common.

The chain combines TRBV5-4 with TRBJ2-3; D gene uncertain. Material: PBMCs, obtained on the day of the first yellow fever vaccination. This sequence was found in a man aged 18-30 years who received the YFV17D yellow fever vaccine. CDR3 DNA: TGTGCCAGCGGATCCGGCAGGAATACGCAGTATTTT. As protein: CASGSGRNTQYF.